This T cell receptor (beta chain) appears in the sequencing data of a study of T cell responses to AZD1222 COVID-19 vaccine. Concerning this clone: Its antigen is not identified.

The assay was immunoSEQ multiplex PCR, and TCRdb's table has in-frame clones only and misses some. The data contain under 150,000 clones, about 93% of them seen just once; the ten biggest clones take up 5.1%. The CDR3 is 13 amino acids. The germline V gene encodes CDR1 LNHDA and CDR2 SQIVND (reference sequence). The V segment lost 5 bases and the J segment 6 bases; nucleotides outside the gene matches: 4. The study, taken as a whole, reports: Spike regions recognized by vaccine-associated CD4 TCRs spanned the protein, led by 160-218 and 743-854. None of the repertoires were sampled until the peak T cell response had passed.

The TCR originated in an adult in good health. This specimen was peripheral blood, taken on day 0 of AZD1222 vaccination. The J gene is TRBJ1-5, the V gene TRBV19, with 7 bases matching TRBD1. This chain's CDR3 is CASSLPGGQPQHF. The DNA for the CDR3 is TGTGCCAGTAGTCTCCCAGGGGGTCAGCCCCAGCATTTT.